A selection of T cell receptor beta chains follows, all from one sample in a study of T-cell reconstitution after alpha-beta-depleted transplantation in children. TCRdb re-called the PCR reads with MiXCR, one entry per CDR3 protein. The profile shows about 440,000 distinct CDR3 sequences, roughly 44% of them singletons. The input for sequencing was PBMCs, taken before TCRalphabeta/CD19-depleted stem cell transplant. Receptors originate from a girl aged 2 to 9 with aplastic anemia, due to receive a stem cell transplant. Each CDR3 is given without its conserved first and last residue. D genes are given only for firm matches.

v_call	j_call	d_call	cdr3_length	cdr3_aa
TRBV11-2	TRBJ2-7	TRBD2	15	ASSFRLAGAPSYEQY
TRBV6-5	TRBJ2-3	TRBD2	12	ASSYSREGDTQY
TRBV9	TRBJ1-4	NA	14	ASSVGGSTTNEKLF
TRBV2	TRBJ1-1	NA	11	ASSGERNTEAF
TRBV6-1	TRBJ1-1	NA	12	ASRVSKLNTEAF
TRBV7-6	TRBJ2-5	TRBD1	12	ASSSTGVPETQY
TRBV27	TRBJ2-7	TRBD2	10	ASSFPGGEQY
TRBV29-1	TRBJ2-5	NA	11	SVLRGEGETQY
TRBV6-1	TRBJ2-7	TRBD1	14	ASSPLGTGKSYEQY
TRBV5-8	TRBJ2-5	TRBD2	15	ASSPLGGGGALETQY
TRBV12-3/TRBV12-4	TRBJ2-1	TRBD2	14	ASSPSSGRAYNEQF
TRBV4-1	TRBJ2-3	NA	16	ASSQPQGSGASTDTQY
TRBV20-1	TRBJ2-3	TRBD2	12	SAGLAGVSDTQY